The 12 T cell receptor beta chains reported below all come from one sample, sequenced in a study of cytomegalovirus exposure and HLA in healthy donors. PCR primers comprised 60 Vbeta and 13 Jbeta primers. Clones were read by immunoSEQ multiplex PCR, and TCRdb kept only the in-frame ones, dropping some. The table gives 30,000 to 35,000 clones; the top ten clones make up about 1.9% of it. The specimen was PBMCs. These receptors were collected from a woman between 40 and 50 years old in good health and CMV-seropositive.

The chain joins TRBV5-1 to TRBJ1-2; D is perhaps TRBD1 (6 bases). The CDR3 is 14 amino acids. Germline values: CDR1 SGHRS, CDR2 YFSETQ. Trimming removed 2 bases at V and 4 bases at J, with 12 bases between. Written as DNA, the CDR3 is TGCGCCAGCAGCTTTCAAGACAGGAGCTATGGCTACACCTTC. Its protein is CASSFQDRSYGYTF.

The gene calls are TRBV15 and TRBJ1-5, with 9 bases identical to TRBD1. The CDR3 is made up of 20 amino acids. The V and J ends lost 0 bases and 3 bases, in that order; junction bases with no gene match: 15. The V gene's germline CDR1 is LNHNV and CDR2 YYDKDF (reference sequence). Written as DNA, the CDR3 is TGTGCCACCAGCAGAGATATTGGGACAGGGCTCAACTTAGCCAATCAGCCCCAGCATTTT. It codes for CATSRDIGTGLNLANQPQHF.

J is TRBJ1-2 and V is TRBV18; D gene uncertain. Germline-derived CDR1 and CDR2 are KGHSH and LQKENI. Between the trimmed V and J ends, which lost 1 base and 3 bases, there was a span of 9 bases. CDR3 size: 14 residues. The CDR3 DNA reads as TGTGCCAGCTCACCACGAGAATTTCACTATGGCTACACCTTC. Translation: CASSPREFHYGYTF.

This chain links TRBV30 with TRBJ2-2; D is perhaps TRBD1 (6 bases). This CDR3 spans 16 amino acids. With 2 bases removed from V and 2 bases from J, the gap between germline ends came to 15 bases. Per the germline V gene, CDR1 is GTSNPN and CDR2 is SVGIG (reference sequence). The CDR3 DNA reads TGTGCCTGGAGTCCTTACTGGGACACCAACACCGGGGAGCTGTTTTTT. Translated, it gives CAWSPYWDTNTGELFF.

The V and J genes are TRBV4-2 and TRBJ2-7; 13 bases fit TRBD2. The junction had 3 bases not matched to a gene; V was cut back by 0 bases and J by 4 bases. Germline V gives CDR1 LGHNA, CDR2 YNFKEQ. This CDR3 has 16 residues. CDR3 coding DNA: TGTGCCAGCAGCCAAGAACTAGCGGGAGGGCCGTACGAGCAGTACTTC. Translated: CASSQELAGGPYEQYF.

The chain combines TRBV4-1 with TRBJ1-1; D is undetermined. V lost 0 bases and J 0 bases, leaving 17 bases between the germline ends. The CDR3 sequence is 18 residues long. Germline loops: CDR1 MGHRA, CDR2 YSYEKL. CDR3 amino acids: CASSQDMILHTMNTEAFF. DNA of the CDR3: TGCGCCAGCAGCCAAGACATGATTTTACATACAATGAACACTGAAGCTTTCTTT.

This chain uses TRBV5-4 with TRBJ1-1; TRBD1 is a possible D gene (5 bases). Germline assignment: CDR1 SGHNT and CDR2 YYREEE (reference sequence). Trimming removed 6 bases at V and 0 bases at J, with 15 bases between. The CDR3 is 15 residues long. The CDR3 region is CASTLGGEMNTEAFF. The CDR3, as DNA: TGTGCCAGCACTCTGGGGGGAGAAATGAACACTGAAGCTTTCTTT.

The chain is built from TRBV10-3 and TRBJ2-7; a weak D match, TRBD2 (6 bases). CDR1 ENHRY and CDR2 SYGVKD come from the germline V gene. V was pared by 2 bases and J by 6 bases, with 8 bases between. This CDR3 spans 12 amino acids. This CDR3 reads CAISETGGEQYF. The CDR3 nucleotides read TGTGCCATCAGTGAGACCGGGGGCGAGCAGTACTTC.

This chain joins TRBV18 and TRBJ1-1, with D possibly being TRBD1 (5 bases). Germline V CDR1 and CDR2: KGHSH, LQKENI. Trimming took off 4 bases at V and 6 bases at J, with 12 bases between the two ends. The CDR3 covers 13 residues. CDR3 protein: CASSRDFIAEAFF. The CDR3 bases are TGTGCCAGCTCACGGGACTTCATCGCTGAAGCTTTCTTT. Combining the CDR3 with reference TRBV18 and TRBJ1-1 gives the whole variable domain NAGVMQNPRHLVRRRGQEARLRCSPMKGHSHVYWYRQLPEEGLKFMVYLQKENIIDESGMPKERFSAEFPKEGPSILRIQQVVRGDSAAYFCASSRDFIAEAFFGQGTRLTVV.

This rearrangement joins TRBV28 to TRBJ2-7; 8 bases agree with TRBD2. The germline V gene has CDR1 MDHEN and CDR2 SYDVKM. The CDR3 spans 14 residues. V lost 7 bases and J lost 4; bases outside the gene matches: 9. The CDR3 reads CASMVSGESYEQYF. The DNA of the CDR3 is TGTGCCAGCATGGTTAGCGGGGAGTCTTACGAGCAGTACTTC.

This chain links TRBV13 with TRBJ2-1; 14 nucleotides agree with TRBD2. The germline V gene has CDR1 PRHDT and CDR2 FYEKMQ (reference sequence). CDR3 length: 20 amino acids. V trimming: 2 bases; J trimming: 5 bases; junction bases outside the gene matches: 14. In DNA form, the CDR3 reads TGTGCCAGCAGCTTATATTCCCGGACTAGCGGGAGGAGGACCGACAATGAGCAGTTCTTC. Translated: CASSLYSRTSGRRTDNEQFF. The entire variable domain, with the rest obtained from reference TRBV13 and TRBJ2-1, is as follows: AAGVIQSPRHLIKEKRETATLKCYPIPRHDTVYWYQQGPGQDPQFLISFYEKMQSDKGSIPDRFSAQQFSDYHSELNMSSLELGDSALYFCASSLYSRTSGRRTDNEQFFGPGTRLTVL.

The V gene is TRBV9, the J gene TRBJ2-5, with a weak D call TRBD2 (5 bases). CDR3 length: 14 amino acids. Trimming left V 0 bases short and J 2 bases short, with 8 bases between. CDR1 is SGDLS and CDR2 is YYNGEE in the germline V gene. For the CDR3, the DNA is TGTGCCAGCAGCGTAGAGGGAGAACAAGAGACCCAGTACTTC. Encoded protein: CASSVEGEQETQYF.